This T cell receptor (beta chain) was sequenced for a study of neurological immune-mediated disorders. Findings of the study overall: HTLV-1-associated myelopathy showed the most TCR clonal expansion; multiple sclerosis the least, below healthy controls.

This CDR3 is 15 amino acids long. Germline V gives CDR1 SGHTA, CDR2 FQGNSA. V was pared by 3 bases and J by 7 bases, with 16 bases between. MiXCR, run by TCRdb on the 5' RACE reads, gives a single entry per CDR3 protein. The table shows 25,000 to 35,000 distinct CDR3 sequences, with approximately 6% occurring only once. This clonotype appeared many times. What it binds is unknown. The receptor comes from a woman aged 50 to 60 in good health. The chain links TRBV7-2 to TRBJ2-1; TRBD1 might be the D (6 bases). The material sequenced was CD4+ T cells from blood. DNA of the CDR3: TGTGCCAGCAGCTTTTCCGGGACAACTAGAAATGAGCAGTTCTTC. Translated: CASSFSGTTRNEQFF.